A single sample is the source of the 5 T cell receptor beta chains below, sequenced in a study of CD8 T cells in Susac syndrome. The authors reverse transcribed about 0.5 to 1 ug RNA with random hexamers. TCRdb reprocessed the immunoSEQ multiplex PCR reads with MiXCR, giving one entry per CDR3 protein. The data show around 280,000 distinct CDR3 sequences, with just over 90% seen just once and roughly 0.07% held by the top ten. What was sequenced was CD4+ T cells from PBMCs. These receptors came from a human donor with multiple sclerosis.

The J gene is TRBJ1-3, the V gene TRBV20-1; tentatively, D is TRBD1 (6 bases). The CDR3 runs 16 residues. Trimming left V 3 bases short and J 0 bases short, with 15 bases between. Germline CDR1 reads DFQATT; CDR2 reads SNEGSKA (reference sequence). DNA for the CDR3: TGCAGTGCTAGGGAATTCCGGGACATCTCTGGAAACACCATATATTTT. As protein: CSAREFRDISGNTIYF.

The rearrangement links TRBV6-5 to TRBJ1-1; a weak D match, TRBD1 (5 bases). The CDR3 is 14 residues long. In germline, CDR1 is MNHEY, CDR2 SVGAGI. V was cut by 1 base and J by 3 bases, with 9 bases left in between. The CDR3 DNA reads TGTGCCAGCAGTTACTGGCAGGGTGACACTGAAGCTTTCTTT. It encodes CASSYWQGDTEAFF.

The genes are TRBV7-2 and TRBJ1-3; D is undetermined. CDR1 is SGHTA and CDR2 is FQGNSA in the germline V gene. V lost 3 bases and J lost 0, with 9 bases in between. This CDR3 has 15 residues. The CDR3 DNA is TGTGCCAGCAGCTTCGACGGCCGCTCTGGAAACACCATATATTTT. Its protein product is CASSFDGRSGNTIYF.

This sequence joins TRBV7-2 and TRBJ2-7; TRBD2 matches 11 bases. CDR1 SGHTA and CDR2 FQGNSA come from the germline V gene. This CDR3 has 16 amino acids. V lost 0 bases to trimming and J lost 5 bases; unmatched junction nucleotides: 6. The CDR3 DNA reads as TGTGCCAGCAGCTTAGCGGTGACTAGCGGGAACCACGAGCAGTACTTC. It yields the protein CASSLAVTSGNHEQYF.

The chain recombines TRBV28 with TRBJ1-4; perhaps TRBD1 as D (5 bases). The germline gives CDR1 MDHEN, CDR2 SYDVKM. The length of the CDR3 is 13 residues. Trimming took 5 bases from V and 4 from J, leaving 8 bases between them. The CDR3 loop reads CASSPGFNEKLFF. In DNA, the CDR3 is TGTGCCAGCAGTCCAGGGTTTAATGAAAAACTGTTTTTT. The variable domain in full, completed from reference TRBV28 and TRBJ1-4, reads DVKVTQSSRYLVKRTGEKVFLECVQDMDHENMFWYRQDPGLGLRLIYFSYDVKMKEKGDIPEGYSVSREKKERFSLILESASTNQTSMYLCASSPGFNEKLFFGSGTQLSVL.